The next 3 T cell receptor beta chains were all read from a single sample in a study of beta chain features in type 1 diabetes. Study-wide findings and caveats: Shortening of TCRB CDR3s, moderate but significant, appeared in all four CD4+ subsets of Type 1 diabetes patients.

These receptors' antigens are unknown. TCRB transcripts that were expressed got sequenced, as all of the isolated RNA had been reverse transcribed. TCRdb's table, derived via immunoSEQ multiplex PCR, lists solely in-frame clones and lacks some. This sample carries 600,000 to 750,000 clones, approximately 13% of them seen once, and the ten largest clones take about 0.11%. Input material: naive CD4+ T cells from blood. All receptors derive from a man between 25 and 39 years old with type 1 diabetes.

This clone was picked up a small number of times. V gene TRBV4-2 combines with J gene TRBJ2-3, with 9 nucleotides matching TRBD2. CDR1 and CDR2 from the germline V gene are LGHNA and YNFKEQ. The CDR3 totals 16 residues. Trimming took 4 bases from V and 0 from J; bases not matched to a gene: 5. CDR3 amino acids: CASSRRLAESTDTQYF. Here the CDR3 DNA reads TGTGCCAGCAGCCGCCGACTAGCGGAAAGCACAGATACGCAGTATTTT.

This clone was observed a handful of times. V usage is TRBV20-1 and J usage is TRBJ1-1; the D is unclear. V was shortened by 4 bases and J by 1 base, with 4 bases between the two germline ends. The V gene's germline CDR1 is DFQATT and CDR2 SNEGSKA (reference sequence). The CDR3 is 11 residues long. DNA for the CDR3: TGCAGTGCTATCCAGAACACTGAAGCTTTCTTT. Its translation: CSAIQNTEAFF.

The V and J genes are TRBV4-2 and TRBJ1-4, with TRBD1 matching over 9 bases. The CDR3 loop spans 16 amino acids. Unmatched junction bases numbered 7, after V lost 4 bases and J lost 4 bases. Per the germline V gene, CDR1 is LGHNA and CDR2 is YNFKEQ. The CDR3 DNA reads TGTGCCAGCAGCCCACAGGGGGCAGAGGTTAATGAAAAACTGTTTTTT. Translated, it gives CASSPQGAEVNEKLFF.